The rows below give T cell receptor beta chains drawn from one sample of a study of beta chain features in type 1 diabetes. Profiling relied on immunoSEQ multiplex PCR, and the TCRdb table lists in-frame clones only, not all of them. The sample shows 500,000 to 650,000 clones, 9.5% to 15% of them seen only once. Material: naive CD4+ T cells from blood. Receptor source: a man under 40 with type 1 diabetes. Each CDR3 is given with its conserved first and last residue. D genes are given only for firm matches. The size field is filled for only some rows; it gives once, few, many or a size class.

V,D,J,size,CDR3,DNA
TRBV7-2,NA,TRBJ1-5,NA,CASSFSGLDQPQHF,TGTGCCAGCAGCTTTTCAGGGCTCGACCAGCCCCAGCATTTT
TRBV5-1,NA,TRBJ1-6,NA,CASRLDGGVSPLHF,TGCGCCAGCAGACTAGACGGAGGAGTTTCACCCCTCCACTTT
TRBV4-2,NA,TRBJ1-5,few,CASSPSVDSNQPQHF,TGTGCCAGCAGCCCCTCAGTTGATAGCAATCAGCCCCAGCATTTT
TRBV28,NA,TRBJ2-7,few,CASSLAQYEQYF,TGTGCCAGCAGTTTAGCCCAGTACGAGCAGTACTTC
TRBV7-2,NA,TRBJ2-5,NA,CASSLPQGYQETQYF,TGTGCCAGCAGCTTACCCCAGGGGTACCAAGAGACCCAGTACTTC
TRBV27,TRBD1,TRBJ1-4,few,CASSLSATGRREKLFF,TGTGCCAGCAGTTTATCCGCGACAGGGCGTCGGGAAAAACTGTTTTTT
TRBV2,NA,TRBJ1-2,few,CASGGIAGEGYGYTF,TGTGCCAGCGGAGGAATAGCAGGGGAAGGCTATGGCTACACCTTC
TRBV29-1,TRBD1,TRBJ2-7,few,CSVGTGPRYSYEQYF,TGCAGCGTAGGGACAGGACCAAGATATTCCTACGAGCAGTACTTC
TRBV11-1,NA,TRBJ1-1,once,CASSFSRNTEAFF,TGTGCCAGCAGCTTTTCGAGAAACACTGAAGCTTTCTTT
TRBV5-1,NA,TRBJ2-1,NA,CASSLEGGRSYNEQFF,TGCGCCAGCAGCTTGGAAGGGGGACGGTCCTACAATGAGCAGTTCTTC
TRBV5-1,TRBD1,TRBJ1-5,few,CASSSQGGSNQPQHF,TGCGCCAGCAGCTCCCAGGGGGGGAGCAATCAGCCCCAGCATTTT
TRBV5-1,TRBD1,TRBJ2-7,few,CASSWGQGSSYEQYF,TGCGCCAGCAGCTGGGGACAGGGGTCCTCCTACGAGCAGTACTTC
TRBV5-1,NA,TRBJ2-3,few,CASSFGQPDTQYF,TGCGCCAGCAGCTTTGGACAGCCAGATACGCAGTATTTT
TRBV10-3,NA,TRBJ2-7,NA,CAISPQDSYEQYF,TGTGCCATCAGTCCCCAGGATTCCTACGAGCAGTACTTC
TRBV7-9,NA,TRBJ2-2,few,CASSLLAGANTGELFF,TGTGCCAGCAGCTTACTGGCAGGGGCGAACACCGGGGAGCTGTTTTTT
TRBV25-1,TRBD1,TRBJ1-2,NA,CASTATGTYGYTF,TGTGCCAGCACTGCGACAGGGACTTATGGCTACACCTTC
TRBV7-3,NA,TRBJ2-3,few,CASSPNRDTDTQYF,TGTGCCAGCAGCCCTAACAGAGACACAGATACGCAGTATTTT
TRBV4-2,NA,TRBJ2-7,NA,CASSQSTGYSYEQYF,TGTGCCAGCAGCCAAAGCACAGGGTATTCCTACGAGCAGTACTTC
TRBV7-9,NA,TRBJ1-1,NA,CASSPQGINTEAFF,TGTGCCAGCAGCCCCCAGGGTATCAACACTGAAGCTTTCTTT
TRBV15,TRBD2,TRBJ2-1,NA,CATSFTPSGGQNEQFF,TGTGCCACCAGCTTCACCCCTAGCGGGGGCCAGAATGAGCAGTTCTTC
TRBV18,TRBD1,TRBJ2-1,NA,CASSSGTGNEQFF,TGTGCCAGCTCCTCCGGGACAGGGAATGAGCAGTTCTTC
TRBV7-2,NA,TRBJ1-2,few,CASSVPRQPYGYTF,TGTGCCAGCAGCGTTCCTCGACAGCCTTATGGCTACACCTTC
TRBV7-2,NA,TRBJ2-1,few,CASSLEGKGYNEQFF,TGTGCCAGCAGCTTGGAGGGAAAAGGGTACAATGAGCAGTTCTTC
TRBV5-1,NA,TRBJ2-1,few,CASSLVTGEYNEQFF,TGCGCCAGCAGCTTGGTAACAGGCGAGTACAATGAGCAGTTCTTC
TRBV4-3,NA,TRBJ2-5,few,CASSQEGRRETQYF,TGCGCCAGCAGCCAAGAAGGCAGAAGGGAGACCCAGTACTTC
TRBV4-3,NA,TRBJ2-7,few,CASSQEVHSSYEQYF,TGCGCCAGCAGCCAAGAAGTTCACAGCTCCTACGAGCAGTACTTC
TRBV7-8,TRBD1,TRBJ2-1,few,CASSLDRSNEQFF,TGTGCCAGCAGCTTGGACAGGAGCAATGAGCAGTTCTTC
TRBV2,NA,TRBJ1-6,few,CASSPEGRAWEALHF,TGTGCCAGCAGTCCAGAGGGCAGGGCGTGGGAGGCCCTCCACTTT
TRBV28,TRBD1,TRBJ2-2,NA,CASSFRTGGLGTGELFF,TGTGCCAGCAGTTTCCGGACAGGGGGCTTGGGCACCGGGGAGCTGTTTTTT
TRBV4-3,NA,TRBJ2-6,NA,CASSQDRGANVLTF,TGCGCCAGCAGCCAAGATAGAGGGGCCAACGTCCTGACTTTC
TRBV30,NA,TRBJ1-5,few,CAWSVLGLNQPQHF,TGTGCCTGGAGTGTACTAGGACTGAATCAGCCCCAGCATTTT
TRBV6-5,TRBD1,TRBJ1-2,few,CASRTTGSSGYTF,TGTGCCAGCAGAACGACAGGGTCGAGTGGCTACACCTTC
TRBV15,NA,TRBJ1-2,NA,CATSRVQGPYGYTF,TGTGCCACCAGCAGAGTCCAGGGGCCCTATGGCTACACCTTC
TRBV5-6,NA,TRBJ1-6,few,CASSLERLGSPLHF,TGTGCCAGCAGCTTGGAGCGCTTAGGTTCACCCCTCCACTTT
TRBV7-2,NA,TRBJ2-1,NA,CASSPSGAQLHEQFF,TGTGCCAGCAGCCCCTCCGGAGCCCAGCTCCATGAGCAGTTCTTC
TRBV10-3,TRBD1,TRBJ2-7,few,CAISKPGTGEEQYF,TGTGCCATCAGTAAACCCGGGACAGGGGAGGAGCAGTACTTC
TRBV7-9,NA,TRBJ2-3,few,CASSLASDTQYF,TGTGCCAGCAGCTTAGCCTCAGATACGCAGTATTTT
TRBV5-6,NA,TRBJ2-1,NA,CASSWGGEQFF,TGTGCCAGCAGTTGGGGAGGTGAGCAGTTCTTC
TRBV7-9,TRBD1,TRBJ1-2,NA,CASSQRRQGGYGYTF,TGTGCCAGCAGCCAGCGCCGACAGGGTGGTTATGGCTACACCTTC
TRBV25-1,TRBD1,TRBJ2-2,NA,CASSETGQGAGELFF,TGTGCCAGCAGTGAAACGGGACAGGGAGCCGGGGAGCTGTTTTTT
TRBV27,TRBD1,TRBJ1-6,NA,CASSSGTGGRSPLHF,TGTGCCAGCAGTTCCGGGACAGGGGGGAGATCACCCCTCCACTTT
TRBV7-9,NA,TRBJ1-5,NA,CASSFGGQPQHF,TGTGCCAGCAGCTTCGGAGGGCAGCCCCAGCATTTT
TRBV7-2,NA,TRBJ1-2,NA,CASSLVAPLSTGYTF,TGTGCCAGCAGCTTAGTGGCGCCCCTCTCCACGGGCTACACCTTC
TRBV18,NA,TRBJ2-5,few,CASSPPGHETQYF,TGTGCCAGCTCACCACCGGGCCACGAGACCCAGTACTTC
TRBV9,TRBD2,TRBJ2-7,NA,CASSVDPASGAYEQYF,TGTGCCAGCAGCGTAGACCCAGCTAGCGGGGCCTACGAGCAGTACTTC
TRBV19,TRBD1,TRBJ2-7,NA,CASSQQGGAYEQYF,TGTGCCAGTAGTCAACAGGGGGGAGCCTACGAGCAGTACTTC
TRBV4-1,NA,TRBJ2-7,NA,CASSQATLGEQYF,TGCGCCAGCAGCCAAGCGACGCTCGGCGAGCAGTACTTC
TRBV28,TRBD1,TRBJ2-7,few,CASSLLGTGGSYEQYF,TGTGCCAGCAGTTTACTAGGGACAGGGGGGTCCTACGAGCAGTACTTC
TRBV14,TRBD2,TRBJ2-6,NA,CASSQRLAGSMSGANVLTF,TGTGCCAGCAGCCAGAGACTAGCGGGGTCTATGTCTGGGGCCAACGTCCTGACTTTC
TRBV29-1,NA,TRBJ1-2,few,CSVRANYGYTF,TGCAGCGTGAGAGCTAACTATGGCTACACCTTC